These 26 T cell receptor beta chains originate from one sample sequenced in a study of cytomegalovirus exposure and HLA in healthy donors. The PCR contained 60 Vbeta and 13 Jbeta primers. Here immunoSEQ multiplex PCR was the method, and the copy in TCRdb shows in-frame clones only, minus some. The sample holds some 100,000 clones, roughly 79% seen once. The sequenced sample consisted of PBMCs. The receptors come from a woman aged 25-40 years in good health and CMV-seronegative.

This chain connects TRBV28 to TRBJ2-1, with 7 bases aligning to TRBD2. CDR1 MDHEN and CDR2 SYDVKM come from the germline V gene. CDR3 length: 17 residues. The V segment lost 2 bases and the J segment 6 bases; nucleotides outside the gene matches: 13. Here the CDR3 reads CASSLTGAGVFGNEQFF. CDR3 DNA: TGTGCCAGCAGTTTAACCGGGGCGGGAGTTTTCGGCAATGAGCAGTTCTTC.

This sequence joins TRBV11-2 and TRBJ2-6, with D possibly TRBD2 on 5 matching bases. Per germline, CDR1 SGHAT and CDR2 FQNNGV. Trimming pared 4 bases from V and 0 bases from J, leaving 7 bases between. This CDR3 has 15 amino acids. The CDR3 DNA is TGTGCCAGCAGCTATACTAGCTCTGGGGCCAACGTCCTGACTTTC. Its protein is CASSYTSSGANVLTF.

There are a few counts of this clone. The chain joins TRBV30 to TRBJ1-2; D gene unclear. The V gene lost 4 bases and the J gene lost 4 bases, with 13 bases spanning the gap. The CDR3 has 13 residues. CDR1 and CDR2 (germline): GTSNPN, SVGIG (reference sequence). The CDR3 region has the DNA TGTGCCTGGACTCCGGACGGGGTCTATGGCTACACCTTC. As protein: CAWTPDGVYGYTF.

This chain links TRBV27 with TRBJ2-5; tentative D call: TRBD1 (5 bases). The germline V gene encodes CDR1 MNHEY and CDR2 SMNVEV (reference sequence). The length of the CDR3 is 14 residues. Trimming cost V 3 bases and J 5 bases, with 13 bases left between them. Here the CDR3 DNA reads TGTGCCAGCAGTTTTGCAGGGCGTTGGGAGACCCAGTACTTC. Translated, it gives CASSFAGRWETQYF.

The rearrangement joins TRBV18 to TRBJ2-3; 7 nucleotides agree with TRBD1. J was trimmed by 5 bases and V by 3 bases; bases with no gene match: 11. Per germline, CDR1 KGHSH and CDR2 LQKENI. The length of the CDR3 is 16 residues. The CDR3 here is CASSPLPDRVEDTQYF. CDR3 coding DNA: TGTGCCAGCTCACCTTTACCCGACAGGGTGGAAGATACGCAGTATTTT.

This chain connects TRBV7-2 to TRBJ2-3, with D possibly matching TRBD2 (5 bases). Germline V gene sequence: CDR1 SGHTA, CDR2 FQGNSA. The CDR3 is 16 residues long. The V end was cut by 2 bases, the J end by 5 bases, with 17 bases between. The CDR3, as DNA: TGTGCCAGCAGCTTATGGACCGGGTCAGAGGGAGATACGCAGTATTTT. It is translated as CASSLWTGSEGDTQYF.

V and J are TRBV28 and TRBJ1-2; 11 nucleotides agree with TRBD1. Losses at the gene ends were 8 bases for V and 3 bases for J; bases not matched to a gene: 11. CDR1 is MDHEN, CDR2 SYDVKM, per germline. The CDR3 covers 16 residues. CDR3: CASRYLDRGRYYGYTF. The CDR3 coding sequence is TGTGCCAGCCGGTATTTGGACAGGGGGCGTTACTATGGCTACACCTTC.

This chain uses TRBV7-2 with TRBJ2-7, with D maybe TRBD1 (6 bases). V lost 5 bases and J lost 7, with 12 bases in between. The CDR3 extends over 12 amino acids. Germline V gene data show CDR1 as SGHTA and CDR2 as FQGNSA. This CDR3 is CASSPQGCEQYF. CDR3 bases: TGTGCCAGCAGCCCCCAGGGGTGTGAGCAGTACTTC.

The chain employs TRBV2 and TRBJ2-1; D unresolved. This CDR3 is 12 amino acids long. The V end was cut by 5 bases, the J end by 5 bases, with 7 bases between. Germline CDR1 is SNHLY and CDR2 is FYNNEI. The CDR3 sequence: CASSFNDNEQFF. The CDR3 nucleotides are TGTGCCAGCAGTTTCAATGACAATGAGCAGTTCTTC.

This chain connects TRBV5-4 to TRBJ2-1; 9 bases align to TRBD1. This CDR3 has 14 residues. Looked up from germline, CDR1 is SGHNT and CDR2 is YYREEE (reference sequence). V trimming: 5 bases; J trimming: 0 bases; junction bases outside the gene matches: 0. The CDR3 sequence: CASRDRGSYNEQFF. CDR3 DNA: TGTGCCAGCAGGGACAGGGGCTCCTACAATGAGCAGTTCTTC.

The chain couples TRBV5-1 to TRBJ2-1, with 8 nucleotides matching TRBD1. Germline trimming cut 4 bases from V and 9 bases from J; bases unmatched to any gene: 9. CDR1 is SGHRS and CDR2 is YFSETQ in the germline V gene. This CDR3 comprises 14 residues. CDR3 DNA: TGCGCCAGCAGCATCGGACAGGGATGGGGTGAGCAGTTCTTC. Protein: CASSIGQGWGEQFF.

The CDR3 sequence is CSVSTGNTEAFF. The CDR3 nucleotides read TGCAGCGTGTCAACAGGGAACACTGAAGCTTTCTTT. The rearrangement links TRBV29-1 to TRBJ1-1; D may be TRBD1 (5 bases). Germline values: CDR1 SQVTM, CDR2 ANQGSEA. V dropped 6 bases and J dropped 1 base, with 9 bases sitting between them. The CDR3 loop spans 12 amino acids.

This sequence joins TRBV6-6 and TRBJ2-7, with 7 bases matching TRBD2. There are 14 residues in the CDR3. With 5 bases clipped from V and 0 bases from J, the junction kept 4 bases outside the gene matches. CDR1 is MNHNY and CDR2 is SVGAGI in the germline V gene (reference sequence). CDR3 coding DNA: TGTGCCAGCAGTCAGCGGGGAGCCTCCTACGAGCAGTACTTC. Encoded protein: CASSQRGASYEQYF.

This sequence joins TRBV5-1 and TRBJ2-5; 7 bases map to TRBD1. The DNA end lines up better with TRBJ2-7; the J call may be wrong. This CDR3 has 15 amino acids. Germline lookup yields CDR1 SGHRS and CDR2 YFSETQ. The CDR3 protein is CASSLGRQGPYEQYF. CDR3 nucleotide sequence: TGCGCCAGCAGCTTGGGGAGACAGGGTCCCTACGAGCAGTACTTC.

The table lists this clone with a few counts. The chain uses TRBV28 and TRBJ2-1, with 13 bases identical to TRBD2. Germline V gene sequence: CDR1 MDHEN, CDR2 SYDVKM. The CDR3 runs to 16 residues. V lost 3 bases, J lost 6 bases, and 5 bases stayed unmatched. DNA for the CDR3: TGTGCCAGCAGTTTTCTCGGACTAGCGGGAGCCAATGAGCAGTTCTTC. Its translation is CASSFLGLAGANEQFF.

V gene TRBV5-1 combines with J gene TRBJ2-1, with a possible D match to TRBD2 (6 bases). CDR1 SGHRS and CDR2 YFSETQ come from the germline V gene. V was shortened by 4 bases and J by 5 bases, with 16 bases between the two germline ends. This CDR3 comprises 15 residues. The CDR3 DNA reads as TGCGCCAGCAGCCCGCTGAGGCGGGAAGACAATGAGCAGTTCTTC. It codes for CASSPLRREDNEQFF.

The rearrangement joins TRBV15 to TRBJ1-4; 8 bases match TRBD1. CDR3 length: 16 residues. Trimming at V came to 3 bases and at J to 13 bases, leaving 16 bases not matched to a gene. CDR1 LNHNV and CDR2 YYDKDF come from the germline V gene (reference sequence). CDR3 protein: CATSRGQVRGNRGLFF. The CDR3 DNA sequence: TGTGCCACCAGCAGGGGACAGGTTCGGGGAAATCGGGGACTGTTTTTT.

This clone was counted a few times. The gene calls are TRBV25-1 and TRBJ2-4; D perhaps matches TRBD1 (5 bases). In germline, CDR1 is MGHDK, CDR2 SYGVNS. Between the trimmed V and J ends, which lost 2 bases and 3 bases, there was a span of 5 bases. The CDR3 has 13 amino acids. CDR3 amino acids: CASSEDSKNIQYF. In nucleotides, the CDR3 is TGTGCCAGCAGTGAAGACAGCAAAAACATTCAGTACTTC.

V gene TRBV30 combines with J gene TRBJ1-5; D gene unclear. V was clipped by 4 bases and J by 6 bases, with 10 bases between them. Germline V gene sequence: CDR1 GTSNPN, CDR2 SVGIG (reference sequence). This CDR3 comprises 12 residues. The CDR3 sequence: CAWKEGSQPQHF. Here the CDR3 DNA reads TGTGCCTGGAAAGAGGGAAGTCAGCCCCAGCATTTT.

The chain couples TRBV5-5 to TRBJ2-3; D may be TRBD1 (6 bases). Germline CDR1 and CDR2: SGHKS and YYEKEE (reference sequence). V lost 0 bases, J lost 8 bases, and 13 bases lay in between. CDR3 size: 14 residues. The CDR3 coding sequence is TGTGCCAGCAGCTTGGTAGGGGGAGCAGGTACGCAGTATTTT. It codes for CASSLVGGAGTQYF.

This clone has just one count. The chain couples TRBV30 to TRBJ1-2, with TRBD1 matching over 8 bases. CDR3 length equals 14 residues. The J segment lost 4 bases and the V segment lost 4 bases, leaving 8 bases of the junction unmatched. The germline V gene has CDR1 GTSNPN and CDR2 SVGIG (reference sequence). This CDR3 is CAWKNTGGAYGYTF. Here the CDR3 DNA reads TGTGCCTGGAAGAACACAGGGGGAGCCTATGGCTACACCTTC.

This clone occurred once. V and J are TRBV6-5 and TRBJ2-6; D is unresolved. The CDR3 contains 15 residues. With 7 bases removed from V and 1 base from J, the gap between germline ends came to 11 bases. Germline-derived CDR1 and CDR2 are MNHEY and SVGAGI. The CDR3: CASTTGSSGANVLTF. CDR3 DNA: TGTGCCAGCACCACGGGTTCTTCTGGGGCCAACGTCCTGACTTTC.

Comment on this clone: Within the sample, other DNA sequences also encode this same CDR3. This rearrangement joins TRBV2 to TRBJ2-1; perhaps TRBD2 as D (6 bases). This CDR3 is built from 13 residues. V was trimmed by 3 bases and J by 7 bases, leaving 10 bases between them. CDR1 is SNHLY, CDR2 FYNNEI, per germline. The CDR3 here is CASSESGRNEQFF. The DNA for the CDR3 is TGTGCCAGCAGTGAGTCAGGGAGGAATGAGCAGTTCTTC.

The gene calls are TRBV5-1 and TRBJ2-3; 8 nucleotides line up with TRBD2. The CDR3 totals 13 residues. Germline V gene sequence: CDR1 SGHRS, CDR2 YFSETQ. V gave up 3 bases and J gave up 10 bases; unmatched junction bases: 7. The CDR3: CASSSETAGAQYF. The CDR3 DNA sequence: TGCGCCAGCAGCTCCGAGACAGCGGGGGCGCAGTATTTT.

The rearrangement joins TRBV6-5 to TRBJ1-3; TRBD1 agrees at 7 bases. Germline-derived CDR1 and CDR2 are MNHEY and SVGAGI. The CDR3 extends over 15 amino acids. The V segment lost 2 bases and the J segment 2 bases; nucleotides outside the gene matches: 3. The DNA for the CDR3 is TGTGCCAGCAGTTACCAGGGGGTAACTGGAAACACCATATATTTT. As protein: CASSYQGVTGNTIYF.

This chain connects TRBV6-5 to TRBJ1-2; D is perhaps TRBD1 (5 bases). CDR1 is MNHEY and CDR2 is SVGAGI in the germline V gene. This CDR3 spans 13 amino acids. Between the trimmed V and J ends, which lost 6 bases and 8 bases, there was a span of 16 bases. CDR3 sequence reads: CASSVLKGLGYTF. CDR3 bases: TGTGCCAGCAGCGTACTAAAGGGGCTCGGCTACACCTTC.